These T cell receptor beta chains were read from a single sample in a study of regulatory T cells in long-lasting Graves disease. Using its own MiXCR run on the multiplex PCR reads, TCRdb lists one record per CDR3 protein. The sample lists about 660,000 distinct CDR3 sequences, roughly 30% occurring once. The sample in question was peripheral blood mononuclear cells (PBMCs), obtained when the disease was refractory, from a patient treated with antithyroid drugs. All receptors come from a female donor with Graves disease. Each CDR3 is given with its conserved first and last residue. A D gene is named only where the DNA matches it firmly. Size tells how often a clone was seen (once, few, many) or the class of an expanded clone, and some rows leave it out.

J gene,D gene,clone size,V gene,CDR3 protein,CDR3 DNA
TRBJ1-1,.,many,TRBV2,CASRWAGKNTEAFF,TGTGCCAGCAGGTGGGCTGGGAAGAACACTGAAGCTTTCTTT
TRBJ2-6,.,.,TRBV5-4,CASSQNNVLTF,TGTGCCAGCAGCCAAAACAACGTCCTGACTTTC
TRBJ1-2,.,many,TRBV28,CASSLWDGYGYTF,TGTGCCAGCAGTTTGTGGGACGGCTATGGCTACACCTTC
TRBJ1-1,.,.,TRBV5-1,CASSLGGTRNTEAFF,TGCGCCAGCAGCTTGGGGGGGACACGGAACACTGAAGCTTTCTTT
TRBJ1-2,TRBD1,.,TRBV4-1,CASSQDGGYRGVGYTF,TGCGCCAGCAGCCAAGACGGCGGGTACAGGGGAGTTGGCTACACCTTC
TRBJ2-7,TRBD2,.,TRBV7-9,CASSARGTSGSRSSYEQYF,TGTGCCAGCAGCGCGAGAGGGACTAGCGGAAGCAGATCCTCCTACGAGCAGTACTTC
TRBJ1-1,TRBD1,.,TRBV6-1,CASAGGWVTEAFF,TGTGCCAGTGCAGGGGGATGGGTCACTGAAGCTTTCTTT
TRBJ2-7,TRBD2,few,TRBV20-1,CSATSGTSVEQYF,TGCAGTGCTACCAGCGGGACTTCTGTGGAGCAGTACTTC
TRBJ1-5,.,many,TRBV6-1,CASTTTQHQPQHF,TGTGCCAGCACCACGACACAGCATCAGCCCCAGCATTTT
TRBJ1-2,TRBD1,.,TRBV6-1,CASSGTATYYGYTF,TGTGCCAGCAGCGGGACAGCAACCTACTATGGCTACACCTTC
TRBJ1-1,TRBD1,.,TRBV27,CASSLVRTGVAFF,TGTGCCAGCAGTTTAGTCCGGACAGGAGTCGCTTTCTTT
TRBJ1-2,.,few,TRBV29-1,CSVDGSSYGYTF,TGCAGCGTCGACGGGTCGAGCTATGGCTACACCTTC
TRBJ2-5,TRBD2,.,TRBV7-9,CATRGREETQYF,TGTGCTACCCGAGGGAGGGAAGAGACCCAGTACTTC